One sample yielded the 24 T cell receptor beta chains listed below, sequenced in a study of T-cell reconstitution after alpha-beta-depleted transplantation in children. Unique molecular identifiers were incorporated into the prepared TCRbeta library. MiXCR, applied by TCRdb to the PCR reads, yields one record per CDR3 protein. The table includes 200,000 or so distinct CDR3 sequences, roughly 6% detected once. The starting material was PBMCs, obtained before TCRalphabeta/CD19-depleted stem cell transplant. These receptors all come from a girl in the first two years of life with combined immunodeficiency, due to receive a stem cell transplant.

V is TRBV27 and J is TRBJ2-1, with 7 bases identical to TRBD1. Losses at the gene ends were 3 bases for V and 6 bases for J; bases not matched to a gene: 5. The CDR3 has 14 amino acids. Germline V gene data show CDR1 as MNHEY and CDR2 as SMNVEV (reference sequence). This chain's CDR3 is CASSFSGGTNEQFF. Written as DNA, the CDR3 is TGTGCCAGCAGTTTTTCAGGGGGAACCAATGAGCAGTTCTTC.

In this sample, this clonotype turned up many times. This chain links TRBV12-3 or TRBV12-4 with TRBJ2-6; D is undetermined. The length of the CDR3 is 12 residues. Trimming shortened V by 7 bases and J by 1 base, and 2 bases separated the two germline ends. CDR3 in amino acids: CASTSGANVLTF. The CDR3 region has the DNA TGTGCCAGCACTTCTGGGGCCAACGTCCTGACTTTC.

This clonotype is labeled as medium-sized (0.01 to 0.1%). The chain couples TRBV4-1 to TRBJ2-2; D might be TRBD1 or TRBD2, each matching 5 bases. V shed 1 base and J shed 3 bases, with 9 bases lying between them. CDR1 and CDR2 from the germline V gene are MGHRA and YSYEKL. The CDR3 has 15 residues. The CDR3 nucleotides read TGCGCCAGCAGCCAAGGGGACGTCGACACCGGGGAGCTGTTTTTT. Amino acid sequence: CASSQGDVDTGELFF.

This clonotype was counted a few times. The chain has TRBV7-2 and TRBJ2-7; D gene uncertain. Germline V CDR1 and CDR2: SGHTA, FQGNSA. The CDR3 has 13 residues. Trimming took 3 bases from V and 3 from J, leaving 9 bases between them. CDR3 sequence reads: CASSFHMDYEQYF. The CDR3 DNA sequence: TGTGCCAGCAGCTTTCACATGGACTACGAGCAGTACTTC.

This clonotype was picked up many times. The gene calls are TRBV5-4 and TRBJ2-7; no reliable D call. This CDR3 spans 15 amino acids. Trimming cost V 4 bases and J 0 bases, with 14 bases left between them. Germline loops: CDR1 SGHNT, CDR2 YYREEE (reference sequence). The DNA of the CDR3 is TGTGCCAGCAGCCCAGGACCGAGGAGCTCCTACGAGCAGTACTTC. This encodes CASSPGPRSSYEQYF.

This clonotype occurred a few times. V gene TRBV30 combines with J gene TRBJ2-1; D unclear. The V and J ends lost 2 bases and 10 bases respectively, with 9 bases between them. Looked up from germline, CDR1 is GTSNPN and CDR2 is SVGIG (reference sequence). The CDR3 extends over 11 amino acids. CDR3 in DNA: TGTGCCTGGAGTTCAGACGGGGAGCAGTTCTTC. Encoded protein: CAWSSDGEQFF.

This clonotype was counted at least ten times. In nucleotides, the CDR3 is TGTGCCACCAGAGGACGAGATGAAAAACTGTTTTTT. Amino acids: CATRGRDEKLFF. The V call is TRBV24-1, the J call TRBJ1-4; no clear D gene. CDR1 is KGHDR and CDR2 is SFDVKD in the germline V gene. V shed 7 bases and J shed 6 bases, with 8 bases lying between them. The length of the CDR3 is 12 residues.

This clonotype showed up many times. The chain employs TRBV27 and TRBJ2-7, with D perhaps TRBD1 or TRBD2 (5 bases each). This CDR3 comprises 14 residues. CDR1 and CDR2 from the germline V gene are MNHEY and SMNVEV (reference sequence). The V gene lost 4 bases and the J gene lost 9 bases, with 19 bases spanning the gap. Here the CDR3 DNA reads TGTGCCAGCAGTTCCCTCGGACCATTTGGGGGGCAGTACTTC. As protein: CASSSLGPFGGQYF.

This clonotype has a count of ten or more. The chain's CDR3 is CSAIPKEPGYTYEQYF. In nucleotides, the CDR3 is TGCAGTGCTATCCCCAAGGAGCCAGGTTATACCTACGAGCAGTACTTC. This rearrangement joins TRBV20-1 to TRBJ2-7, with no clear D. Germline values: CDR1 DFQATT, CDR2 SNEGSKA (reference sequence). CDR3 length: 16 residues. V lost 4 bases, J lost 2 bases, and 21 bases lay in between.

This clonotype was picked up many times. This chain's CDR3 is CASSPLYTAYEQYF. The CDR3 region has the DNA TGCGCCAGCAGCCCCCTATACACCGCCTACGAGCAGTACTTC. V is TRBV4-1 and J is TRBJ2-7; no clear D. Germline lookup yields CDR1 MGHRA and CDR2 YSYEKL. V shed 4 bases and J shed 2 bases, with 12 bases lying between them. This CDR3 region has 14 residues.

This clonotype was counted only a few times. Being one base from a much bigger clone, this may be a read error. The chain is built from TRBV12-3 or TRBV12-4 and TRBJ2-3; D possibly uses TRBD1 or TRBD2 (5 bases each). The CDR3 covers 18 residues. The CDR3 loop is CTSSNGRGVELIMDTQYF. CDR3 nucleotides: TGTACCAGCAGTAACGGTAGAGGGGTCGAGCTTATAATGGATACGCAGTATTTT.

This chain connects TRBV5-6 to TRBJ2-1, with D hard to call. V lost 2 bases to trimming and J lost 5 bases, with 8 bases between them. The CDR3 is 13 residues long. Germline V gene sequence: CDR1 SGHDT, CDR2 YYEEEE. CDR3 in amino acids: CASSFAGHNEQFF. CDR3 sequence (DNA): TGTGCCAGCAGCTTCGCAGGCCACAATGAGCAGTTCTTC. The whole variable domain, remainder taken from reference TRBV5-6 and TRBJ2-1, is DAGVTQSPTHLIKTRGQQVTLRCSPKSGHDTVSWYQQALGQGPQFIFQYYEEEERQRGNFPDRFSGHQFPNYSSELNVNALLLGDSALYLCASSFAGHNEQFFGPGTRLTVL.

This clonotype came up many times. The chain recombines TRBV15 with TRBJ1-1; a weak D match, TRBD1 (5 bases). Germline CDR1 LNHNV, CDR2 YYDKDF (reference sequence). This CDR3 region has 14 residues. V lost 3 bases, J lost 1 base, and 9 bases lay in between. This CDR3 is CATSSLGQNTEAFF. CDR3 DNA: TGTGCCACCAGCAGCTTAGGACAGAACACTGAAGCTTTCTTT.

This clonotype was detected ten times or more. The chain couples TRBV27 to TRBJ2-3; 11 bases agree with TRBD2. CDR1 is MNHEY and CDR2 is SMNVEV in the germline V gene (reference sequence). J lost 5 bases, V lost 7 bases, and 8 bases had no gene match. This CDR3 is 15 amino acids long. The CDR3 is CASTAGLADLDTQYF. As DNA, the CDR3 is TGTGCCAGCACAGCGGGACTAGCGGACCTAGATACGCAGTATTTT.

This clonotype was recorded many times. The genes are TRBV7-3 and TRBJ2-2; weak D call: TRBD2 (6 bases). The CDR3 consists of 17 residues. The V and J ends lost 4 bases and 1 base respectively, with 16 bases between them. Germline V gene data show CDR1 as SGHTA and CDR2 as FQGTGA. The CDR3 DNA reads TGTGCCAGCAGCTCGTTTCGAGCGGGTAGGAACACCGGGGAGCTGTTTTTT. Residues: CASSSFRAGRNTGELFF.

This clonotype was counted ten times or more. The V and J genes are TRBV21-1 and TRBJ2-1; TRBD1, the D gene given by the table, was not confirmed from the DNA. TRBV21-1 is marked as a pseudogene. The CDR3 is 18 residues long. The CDR3 DNA sequence: TGTGCCAGTATTCTCCTGGGGGGGGATAACAGCAATTACAATGAGCAGTTCTTC. This encodes CASILLGGDNSNYNEQFF.

This clonotype has a count of ten or more. The chain joins TRBV28 to TRBJ2-1; 9 bases match TRBD2. Looked up from germline, CDR1 is MDHEN and CDR2 is SYDVKM. The V and J ends lost 5 bases and 8 bases, in that order; junction bases with no gene match: 10. The CDR3 has 15 amino acids. The DNA of the CDR3 is TGTGCCAGCAGTGCTCGAGGTAGCGGGAGCTATGAGCAGTTCTTC. Its translation: CASSARGSGSYEQFF.

This clonotype occurred a few times. The CDR3 region has the DNA TGCAGTGCTAGACCAGGACTAGCGGGGGGGCTAAGCTCCTACAATGAGCAGTTCTTC. This translates into CSARPGLAGGLSSYNEQFF. V and J are TRBV20-1 and TRBJ2-1; 15 bases agree with TRBD2. CDR1 is DFQATT and CDR2 is SNEGSKA in the germline V gene (reference sequence). The CDR3 has 19 amino acids. V trimming: 2 bases; J trimming: 0 bases; junction bases outside the gene matches: 8.

This clonotype occurred a few times. This chain joins TRBV29-1 and TRBJ2-5, with D possibly matching TRBD2 (5 bases). The CDR3 extends over 13 amino acids. Germline assignment: CDR1 SQVTM and CDR2 ANQGSEA. Between the trimmed V and J ends, which lost 1 base and 3 bases, there was a span of 9 bases. In DNA, the CDR3 is TGCAGCGTTGAAGCGCAGAGGGAAGAGACCCAGTACTTC. As protein: CSVEAQREETQYF.

This clonotype was recorded at least ten times. V usage is TRBV7-8 and J usage is TRBJ2-2; TRBD1 matches at 7 bases. This CDR3 region has 17 residues. Losses at the gene ends were 5 bases for V and 0 bases for J; bases not matched to a gene: 9. From germline, CDR1 is SGHVS and CDR2 FQNEAQ. The DNA for the CDR3 is TGTGCCAGCAGCATAAGACAGGGTGGGACGAACACCGGGGAGCTGTTTTTT. Protein: CASSIRQGGTNTGELFF.

This clonotype was observed a few times. In nucleotides, the CDR3 is TGTGCCAGCACTTTTCTGACAGGGGGCGGCGAGCAGTACTTC. Amino acids: CASTFLTGGGEQYF. The rearrangement joins TRBV7-9 to TRBJ2-7; 10 bases align to TRBD1. V was pared by 7 bases and J by 6 bases, with 9 bases of the junction left unmatched. Germline lookup yields CDR1 SEHNR and CDR2 FQNEAQ (reference sequence). CDR3 length equals 14 residues.

This clonotype was found many times. This chain uses TRBV4-3 with TRBJ2-5; 7 nucleotides match TRBD2. CDR1 is LGHNA and CDR2 is YSLEER in the germline V gene. There are 15 residues in the CDR3. The trim removed 1 base at V and 2 bases at J, leaving 4 bases unmatched. The CDR3: CASSQGLALQETQYF. CDR3 nucleotides: TGCGCCAGCAGCCAAGGACTAGCTTTACAAGAGACCCAGTACTTC.

This chain joins TRBV4-1 and TRBJ2-6; 9 bases fit TRBD2. This CDR3 has 18 amino acids. CDR1 is MGHRA, CDR2 YSYEKL, per germline. V was pared by 0 bases and J by 0 bases, with 3 bases of the junction left unmatched. This CDR3 is CASSQDLAGSSGANVLTF. The CDR3 DNA follows: TGCGCCAGCAGCCAAGACCTAGCGGGATCCTCTGGGGCCAACGTCCTGACTTTC.

This clonotype was observed many times. The chain links TRBV18 to TRBJ1-3; D is unclear. The CDR3 is 15 residues long. Per the germline V gene, CDR1 is KGHSH and CDR2 is LQKENI. V lost 5 bases to trimming and J lost 2 bases, with 13 bases between them. The CDR3 sequence is CASSEVHGTGNTIYF. CDR3 DNA sequence: TGTGCCAGCTCAGAGGTTCACGGAACTGGAAACACCATATATTTT.